The following is a T cell receptor (beta chain) sequence with its context. Antigen specificity is unknown. Other nucleotide sequences from this sample produce the same CDR3. The PCR ran on 60 Vbeta and 13 Jbeta primers. Assay: immunoSEQ multiplex PCR; the TCRdb copy retains only in-frame clones and omits some. The data hold about 150,000 clones, with approximately 81% observed a single time. This sample is part of a study of cytomegalovirus exposure and HLA in healthy donors. Across the study: Roughly 80 million unique TCRs from HLA-typed donors made up an early data release. Regarding the study as a whole: Most of the CMV-associated TCR beta chains (in a later analysis) appeared to be HLA-restricted. Cytomegalovirus-associated TCR beta chains were listed, numbering 150 to 200.

CDR1 is MDHEN and CDR2 is SYDVKM in the germline V gene. The CDR3 has 14 amino acids. With V trimmed by 5 bases and J by 2 bases, 4 bases remained unmatched. The sequence was obtained from a woman younger than 30 in good health and CMV-seronegative. Source material: PBMCs. This chain uses TRBV28 with TRBJ1-2; 8 positions match TRBD1. CDR3 in DNA: TGTGCCAGCAGTCCGGGACAGGCAAACTATGGCTACACCTTC. Its protein is CASSPGQANYGYTF.